This entry describes one TCR beta chain. Its cognate antigen is unknown. Amplification used 60 Vbeta primers and 13 Jbeta primers. Sequencing was performed with immunoSEQ multiplex PCR; in TCRdb, only in-frame clones are kept and a portion is missing. This sample has roughly 150,000 clones, with 68% found just once. The data were obtained in a study of cytomegalovirus exposure and HLA in healthy donors. Study-wide points: TCR beta sequences numbering under 20,000 were associated with HLA alleles at 0.05 false discovery rate in a later analysis. In a later analysis, the majority of CMV-associated beta chains seemingly showed HLA restriction.

The J segment lost 3 bases and the V segment lost 0 bases, leaving 2 bases of the junction unmatched. Per the germline V gene, CDR1 is MGHRA and CDR2 is YSYEKL. This CDR3 is 16 amino acids long. The chain uses TRBV4-1 and TRBJ2-7, with 13 bases identical to TRBD2. This TCR came from a man aged 25-40 years in good health and CMV-seropositive. Source material: PBMCs. CDR3 sequence reads: CASSQDWTSGSYEQYF. CDR3 DNA: TGCGCCAGCAGCCAAGATTGGACTAGCGGGAGCTACGAGCAGTACTTC.